This T cell receptor (beta chain) was sequenced during a study of identical twins. Overall study findings and caveats: Zero-insertion analyses were open to partial confounding by invariant MAIT and iNKT cells.

The authors used template switching to add a universal primer site and gave cDNA unique molecular identifiers. MiXCR, applied by TCRdb to the 5' RACE reads, yields one record per CDR3 protein. This table has roughly 230,000 distinct CDR3 sequences, about 8% appearing once. The CDR3 loop spans 17 amino acids. Germline V gene sequence: CDR1 MNHEY, CDR2 SMNVEV (reference sequence). Trimming removed 4 bases from V and 12 bases from J; junction bases left unmatched: 21. As to this clonotype: No antigen is known for it.

The data were also submitted as part of a second study, on yellow fever vaccine responses in identical twins. From that study: Reportedly, the response of twins' T cells to the vaccine seemed partly convergent, partly personalized.

This receptor was taken from a woman under 30 in good health. The sequenced material came from CD8+ T cells sorted from blood. The chain recombines TRBV27 with TRBJ2-1; 7 nucleotides align to TRBD1. CDR3 sequence reads: CASSSILTGWVSYRQFF. The DNA for the CDR3 is TGTGCCAGCAGTTCCATCCTGACAGGGTGGGTTAGTTACAGGCAGTTCTTC.